This T cell receptor (beta chain) derives from a study of T cell responses to AZD1222 COVID-19 vaccine. Here immunoSEQ multiplex PCR was the method, and the copy in TCRdb shows in-frame clones only, minus some. The data show some 120,000 clones, around 90% seen once. Study-level results: The donors showed a predominance of white British ancestry and of females, with possible underestimation of clonal diversity. No repertoire was sampled before or during the peak T cell response, only after it. When two AZD1222 doses had been given, Spike-specific TCR breadth and depth rose.

The CDR3 contains 15 residues. Germline CDR1 and CDR2: MNHEY and SMNVEV (reference sequence). V was clipped by 7 bases and J by 0 bases, with 15 bases between them. With regard to this clone: The antigen remains unidentified.

The gene calls are TRBV27 and TRBJ1-1; maybe TRBD1 (6 bases). This clonotype was obtained from an adult who received the MenACWY meningococcal vaccine as a control. The sequencing here drew on peripheral blood, taken 28 days after the second dose of the MenACWY control vaccine. The CDR3 is CASTNRGGLNTEAFF. CDR3 in DNA: TGTGCCAGCACTAACCGGGGGGGCCTGAACACTGAAGCTTTCTTT.